The rows below give T cell receptor beta chains drawn from one sample of a study of blood T cell repertoires in COVID-19. TCRdb's table, derived via immunoSEQ multiplex PCR, lists solely in-frame clones and lacks some. The profile shows roughly 250,000 clones, over 80% of them singletons. What was sequenced was PBMCs or T cells enriched from blood (not recorded which). These receptors all come from a young woman who had recovered from COVID-19. Both conserved end residues are part of each CDR3. The order of the fields is V gene, CDR3 length, J gene, D gene, clone size, CDR3 DNA, CDR3 protein. The D gene is left open where the match is weak. The size entry is marked missing in some rows and otherwise reads once, few, many or a size class.

>TRBV27|16|TRBJ1-4|TRBD1|.
TGTGCCAGCAGTTCCAGGACAGGGGCAACTAATGAAAAACTGTTTTTT
CASSSRTGATNEKLFF
>TRBV18|17|TRBJ1-3|TRBD1|.
TGTGCCAGCTCACCACGATCGGGACAGAACTCTGGAAACACCATATATTTT
CASSPRSGQNSGNTIYF
>TRBV19|16|TRBJ1-1|.|.
TGTGCCAGTAGTATTTTACAGGGAATTGGTAACACTGAAGCTTTCTTT
CASSILQGIGNTEAFF
>TRBV10-3|14|TRBJ1-1|.|.
TGTGCCATCATAGGAGACAGGCGGAACACTGAAGCTTTCTTT
CAIIGDRRNTEAFF
>TRBV19|15|TRBJ1-3|TRBD1|.
TGTGCCAGTAGTATTCGGGACAGTCTCGGGGACACCATATATTTT
CASSIRDSLGDTIYF
>TRBV27|14|TRBJ2-1|.|.
TGTGCCAGCAGTCTCGGACAGTACTACAATGAGCAGTTCTTC
CASSLGQYYNEQFF
>TRBV5-1|14|TRBJ2-1|TRBD2|.
TGCGCCAGCAGAAGGGAGGGCACTGGCAATGAGCAGTTCTTC
CASRREGTGNEQFF
>TRBV7-3|17|TRBJ2-1|.|.
TGTGCCAGCAGCTTATTAGGCGGGGTCGACTCCTACAATGAGCAGTTCTTC
CASSLLGGVDSYNEQFF
>TRBV2|14|TRBJ2-7|TRBD1|.
TGTGCCAGTATCCGGGACAGGGGACCTTTAGAGCAGTACTTC
CASIRDRGPLEQYF
>TRBV5-8|17|TRBJ2-7|.|.
TGTGCCAGCAGCTTGGCTGCAGTCGGTGTGTGGGCCAACGAGCAGTACTTC
CASSLAAVGVWANEQYF
>TRBV9|15|TRBJ2-2|.|.
TGTGCCAGCAGCGTTAACGGGGAAAACACCGGGGAGCTGTTTTTT
CASSVNGENTGELFF
>TRBV28|15|TRBJ2-7|.|.
TGTGCCAGCAGTTTAGGAGGTGGGGTTCCCTACGAGCAGTACTTC
CASSLGGGVPYEQYF
>TRBV9|14|TRBJ1-1|.|.
TGTGCCAGCAGACCGGACACTTCGAACACTGAAGCTTTCTTT
CASRPDTSNTEAFF
>TRBV7-9|14|TRBJ1-2|TRBD1|.
TGTGCCAGCAGTCGGCCGGGACAGGGATGGCGCTACACCTTC
CASSRPGQGWRYTF
>TRBV27|12|TRBJ2-3|TRBD2|.
TGTGCCAGCAGTTTGGGGGGGGATACGCAGTATTTT
CASSLGGDTQYF
>TRBV12-3/TRBV12-4|12|TRBJ1-2|.|.
TGTGCCAGCAGTTCACAGGGAAACGGCTACACCTTC
CASSSQGNGYTF
>TRBV7-9|14|TRBJ2-1|.|.
TGTGCCAGCAGCTTAGAGGCGGGGAACAATGAGCAGTTCTTC
CASSLEAGNNEQFF
>TRBV27|13|TRBJ1-2|.|.
TGTGCCAGCAGTTTTCCCAGGGGCTATGGCTACACCTTC
CASSFPRGYGYTF
>TRBV6-5|14|TRBJ2-5|TRBD2|.
TGTGCCAGCGAAATAGCGGGGGGTCAAGAGACCCAGTACTTC
CASEIAGGQETQYF
>TRBV18|13|TRBJ1-2|.|.
TGTGCCAGCTCATCCGCCGACACGCGTGGCTACACCTTC
CASSSADTRGYTF
>TRBV28|15|TRBJ1-5|.|.
TGTGCCAGCAGTTTATTTGGGGCGGGCAATCAGCCCCAGCATTTT
CASSLFGAGNQPQHF
>TRBV12-3/TRBV12-4|13|TRBJ1-2|.|.
TGTGCCAGCAGTTTGGTGGCAGGGAACGGCTACACCTTC
CASSLVAGNGYTF
>TRBV7-2|17|TRBJ1-1|TRBD1|.
TGTGCCAGCAGCTTTACCGGGACAGGGGCCCTGAACACTGAAGCTTTCTTT
CASSFTGTGALNTEAFF
>TRBV19|16|TRBJ2-4|.|once
TGTGCCAGTAGTCCCGGACCGGGAACTGCCAAAAACATTCAGTACTTC
CASSPGPGTAKNIQYF
>TRBV6-2/TRBV6-3|14|TRBJ1-5|.|.
TGTGCCAGCAGTGACAGACATAGCAATCAGCCCCAGCATTTT
CASSDRHSNQPQHF
>TRBV4-2|16|TRBJ2-7|TRBD2|.
TGTGCCAGCAGCTCCCGACAGACTAGCGGGGGCTACGAGCAGTACTTC
CASSSRQTSGGYEQYF
>TRBV27|14|TRBJ1-1|.|.
TGTGCCAGCGCATACCTGGGGCAGAACACTGAAGCTTTCTTT
CASAYLGQNTEAFF
>TRBV19|15|TRBJ1-5|.|.
TGTGCCAGTAGTAGTTTTGGGGGGGTCTATCAGCCCCAGCATTTT
CASSSFGGVYQPQHF
>TRBV7-2|15|TRBJ1-3|.|.
TGTGCCAGCAGCCCAAACAGGGTACCTGGAAACACCATATATTTT
CASSPNRVPGNTIYF
>TRBV3-1/TRBV3-2|15|TRBJ1-6|.|.
TGTGCCAGCAGCCGCGGCAGGGTCGAGAATTCACCCCTCCACTTT
CASSRGRVENSPLHF
>TRBV2|16|TRBJ2-5|TRBD2|once
TGTGCCAGCAGTGAACTCACGGGAGGGCCCGGGGAGACCCAGTACTTC
CASSELTGGPGETQYF
>TRBV28|12|TRBJ1-1|.|.
TGTGCCAGCAGTGTCCAAATGGCGGATGCTTTCTTT
CASSVQMADAFF
>TRBV7-3|13|TRBJ2-1|TRBD2|few
TGTGCCAGCAGCCCCGGGACTATAAATGAGCAGTTCTTC
CASSPGTINEQFF
>TRBV4-2|13|TRBJ1-1|.|.
TGTGCCAGCAGTCGAGAGAGATACACTGAAGCTTTCTTT
CASSRERYTEAFF
>TRBV29-1|11|TRBJ1-2|TRBD1|.
TGCAGCTCGACAGGGCCCCATGGCTACACCTTC
CSSTGPHGYTF
>TRBV3-1/TRBV3-2|14|TRBJ2-7|.|.
TGTGCCAGCAGCGGGGCAGCCAGTACTATCAAGCAGTACTTC
CASSGAASTIKQYF
>TRBV19|17|TRBJ1-3|.|.
TGTGCCAGTAGTCCTCGTGAGGGTCTGGACTCTGGAAACACCATATATTTT
CASSPREGLDSGNTIYF
>TRBV28|15|TRBJ2-1|TRBD2|.
TGTGCCAGCAATCTAGAGCGGGAGGTCGTGACTGAGCAGTTCTTC
CASNLEREVVTEQFF
>TRBV28|12|TRBJ1-2|.|.
TGTGCCAGCAGCACAGGGTACTATGGCTACACCTTC
CASSTGYYGYTF
>TRBV24-1|13|TRBJ1-5|.|few
TGTGCCACCAGTGACAAGGGGGATCAGCCCCAGCATTTT
CATSDKGDQPQHF
>TRBV3-1/TRBV3-2|20|TRBJ2-2|.|.
TGTGCCAGCACCCAGGGGGGAGCGGGAGTAGGGTTGCTTTACACCGGGGAGCTGTTTTTT
CASTQGGAGVGLLYTGELFF
>TRBV2|14|TRBJ1-1|.|.
TGTGCCAGCAGTGAGGAGGGAGAGGGCACTGAAGCTTTCTTT
CASSEEGEGTEAFF
>TRBV11-2|14|TRBJ1-3|.|.
TGTGCCAGCAGCCGGAGAGCTGCCGGAAACACCATATATTTT
CASSRRAAGNTIYF
>TRBV25-1|14|TRBJ2-7|TRBD1|.
TGTGCCAGCAGTGAATGGGACAGGGGGAACGAGCAGTACTTC
CASSEWDRGNEQYF
>TRBV4-2|18|TRBJ2-2|TRBD2|once
TGTGCCAGCAGCCAAGACCTTAGCGGGAGTGCATACACCGGGGAGCTGTTTTTT
CASSQDLSGSAYTGELFF
>TRBV15|15|TRBJ2-7|.|.
TGTGCCACCAGCAGAGAGAGGACAGCGGGGAGCGAGCAGTACTTC
CATSRERTAGSEQYF
>TRBV3-1/TRBV3-2|16|TRBJ2-7|TRBD2|once
TGTGCCAGCAGCCAAGACCCCAGCGGGGGGCAGTACGAGCAGTACTTC
CASSQDPSGGQYEQYF
>TRBV28|12|TRBJ2-7|.|.
TGTGCCAGCACCTCCAGAGGCTACGAGCAGTACTTC
CASTSRGYEQYF
>TRBV28|14|TRBJ1-2|TRBD1|.
TGTGCCAGCAGTTTTCAGGGGGCTCGGTTGGGCTACACCTTC
CASSFQGARLGYTF
>TRBV28|14|TRBJ2-7|TRBD1|.
TGTGCCAGCACCGAAAACAGGGGCGGGTACGAGCAGTACTTC
CASTENRGGYEQYF
>TRBV18|15|TRBJ1-6|TRBD1|.
TGTGCCAGCTCACCAGGGACAGGAGGTAATTCACCCCTCCACTTT
CASSPGTGGNSPLHF
>TRBV28|15|TRBJ1-1|.|once
TGTGCCAGCAGTCCCCCGGGATCGGCCCTACCTGAAGCTTTCTTT
CASSPPGSALPEAFF
>TRBV5-1|13|TRBJ2-2|.|.
TGCGCCAGCAGCGCCTCCTATTCCGGGGAGCTGTTTTTT
CASSASYSGELFF
>TRBV7-9|14|TRBJ1-2|.|.
TGTGCCAGCAGCTTACGAGAGGGTATTGAGGGCTACACCTTC
CASSLREGIEGYTF
>TRBV4-2|15|TRBJ1-1|TRBD1|.
TGTGCCAGCAACATAATAGGACAGGGGGACACTGAAGCTTTCTTT
CASNIIGQGDTEAFF
>TRBV29-1|11|TRBJ1-1|.|.
TGCAGCGTTCAGGCCAACACTGAAGCTTTCTTT
CSVQANTEAFF
>TRBV27|20|TRBJ1-2|TRBD1|.
TGTGCCAGCAGTTTATCCGCCTGGAATCCTGGGACAGGGGTTGACTATGGCTACACCTTC
CASSLSAWNPGTGVDYGYTF